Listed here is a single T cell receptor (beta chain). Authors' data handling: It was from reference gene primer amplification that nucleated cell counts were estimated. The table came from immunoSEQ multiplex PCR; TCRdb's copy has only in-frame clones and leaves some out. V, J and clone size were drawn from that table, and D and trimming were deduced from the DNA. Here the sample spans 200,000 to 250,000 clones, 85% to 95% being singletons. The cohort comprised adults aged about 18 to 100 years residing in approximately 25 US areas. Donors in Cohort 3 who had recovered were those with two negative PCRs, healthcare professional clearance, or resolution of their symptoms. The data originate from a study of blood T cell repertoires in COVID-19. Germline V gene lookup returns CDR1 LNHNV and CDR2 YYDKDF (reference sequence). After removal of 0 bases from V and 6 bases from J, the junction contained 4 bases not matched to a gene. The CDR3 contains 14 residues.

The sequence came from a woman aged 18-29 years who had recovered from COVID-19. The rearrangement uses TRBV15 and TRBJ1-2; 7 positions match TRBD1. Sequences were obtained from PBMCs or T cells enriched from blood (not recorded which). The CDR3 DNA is TGTGCCACCAGCAGAGACAGGGGGACGGATGGCTACACCTTC. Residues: CATSRDRGTDGYTF.